The 32 T cell receptor beta chains below all came from one sample that was sequenced in a study of cytomegalovirus exposure and HLA in healthy donors (dated 2017 in TCRdb). Library preparation was by the immunoSEQ multiplex PCR assay. For the multiplex PCR, a mixture combining 60 forward primers for TCR Vbeta segments and 13 reverse primers for TCR Jbeta segments was used. The source is immuneACCESS, and TCRdb retained only in-frame sequences with V and J called. Part of the clones is not carried over; for the studies checked, unresolved V genes explain less than half of this, and the remainder is unexplained. Across this sample there are roughly 130,000 clones, with roughly two thirds seen only once. 1.6% of the sample is taken by the ten largest. The specimen was PBMCs. The origin of the receptors is a man younger than 40 in good health and CMV-seropositive.

The chain links TRBV11-3 to TRBJ2-5, with TRBD2 matching 9 bases. Germline CDR1 reads SGHNT; CDR2 reads YENEEA. Trimming cost V 5 bases and J 3 bases; bases outside gene matches: 13. The CDR3 is made up of 17 amino acids. The CDR3 protein is CASSPTQLAGVEETQYF. CDR3 nucleotide sequence: TGTGCCAGCAGCCCTACCCAACTAGCGGGTGTTGAAGAGACCCAGTACTTC.

The chain couples TRBV5-1 to TRBJ1-2; TRBD1 aligns across 8 bases. The germline V gene has CDR1 SGHRS and CDR2 YFSETQ. The CDR3 spans 17 residues. Losses at the gene ends were 4 bases for V and 4 bases for J; bases not matched to a gene: 15. CDR3 DNA: TGCGCCAGCAGCCGAGACCAGGGGGCGCGAGTCTTCTATGGCTACACCTTC. This codes for CASSRDQGARVFYGYTF.

The chain recombines TRBV6-5 with TRBJ2-1; D is possibly TRBD1 (5 bases). V lost 6 bases and J lost 4, with 16 bases in between. CDR1 is MNHEY, CDR2 SVGAGI, per germline. The CDR3 consists of 15 residues. The CDR3 sequence: CASSPADRQYNEQFF. CDR3 nucleotides: TGTGCCAGCAGCCCGGCCGACAGACAATACAATGAGCAGTTCTTC.

With respect to this clone: The same CDR3 arises from other DNA sequences in this sample as well. J is TRBJ2-7 and V is TRBV5-6, with unresolved D. The CDR3 covers 13 residues. Trimming stripped 0 bases from V and 0 bases from J, with 4 bases between. The germline CDR1 and CDR2 sequences are SGHDT and YYEEEE. CDR3 loop: CASSLASSYEQYF. CDR3 DNA: TGTGCCAGCAGCTTGGCCAGCTCCTACGAGCAGTACTTC.

This clone turned up a few times. CDR3 DNA sequence: TGCGCCAGCAAAGAGGCGGAAGCGGGATTACAGTACTTC. Protein sequence: CASKEAEAGLQYF. The chain is built from TRBV5-1 and TRBJ2-7; TRBD2 matches at 7 bases. The junction had 13 bases not matched to a gene; V was cut back by 6 bases and J by 10 bases. CDR1 and CDR2 from the germline V gene are SGHRS and YFSETQ. CDR3 length: 13 residues.

This chain connects TRBV19 to TRBJ2-5, with D perhaps matching TRBD1 (5 bases). The V and J ends lost 3 bases and 4 bases respectively, with 18 bases between them. This CDR3 is built from 16 residues. The V gene's germline CDR1 is LNHDA and CDR2 SQIVND (reference sequence). CDR3 nucleotide sequence: TGTGCCAGTAGTATCGCAGGGCAGGCTAGGAGAGAGACCCAGTACTTC. Protein: CASSIAGQARRETQYF.

The table lists this clone with a count of one. The chain uses TRBV5-4 and TRBJ2-7; TRBD2 is a possible D gene (6 bases). The germline V gene has CDR1 SGHNT and CDR2 YYREEE (reference sequence). Trimming took 0 bases from V and 5 from J, leaving 9 bases between them. The CDR3 sequence is 13 residues long. CDR3 amino acids: CASSLVGGDEQYF. The CDR3 nucleotides read TGTGCCAGCAGCTTGGTAGGCGGGGACGAGCAGTACTTC.

This clone was seen a few times. The V call is TRBV29-1, the J call TRBJ2-1, with D possibly being TRBD2 (6 bases). V lost 3 bases and J 9 bases, leaving 12 bases between the germline ends. CDR1 and CDR2 from the germline V gene are SQVTM and ANQGSEA. The CDR3 spans 12 residues. The CDR3 region is CSVDPRLGEQFF. The CDR3 DNA is TGCAGCGTTGATCCGAGACTAGGTGAGCAGTTCTTC.

The rearrangement uses TRBV13 and TRBJ2-7; possible D gene TRBD1, 5 bases. CDR3 length equals 15 residues. Germline V CDR1 and CDR2: PRHDT, FYEKMQ (reference sequence). V lost 3 bases and J 7 bases, leaving 19 bases between the germline ends. The CDR3 reads CASSFGQGKLWEQYF. CDR3 DNA sequence: TGTGCCAGCAGCTTTGGGCAGGGAAAGTTGTGGGAGCAGTACTTC.

Only a few counts were recorded for this clone. This chain links TRBV27 with TRBJ2-3; 14 nucleotides align to TRBD2. CDR3 length: 17 residues. CDR1 MNHEY and CDR2 SMNVEV come from the germline V gene (reference sequence). V gave up 7 bases and J gave up 3 bases; unmatched junction bases: 9. In DNA, the CDR3 is TGTGCCAGCAAGAGACTAGCGGGAGGGCGGGGGACAGATACGCAGTATTTT. This gives the protein CASKRLAGGRGTDTQYF.

This sequence joins TRBV6-1 and TRBJ2-7; TRBD2 matches at 11 bases. V lost 8 bases, J lost 0 bases, and 6 bases stayed unmatched. The CDR3 runs 15 residues. Germline V CDR1 and CDR2: MNHNS, SASEGT. CDR3 in amino acids: CASHETSGVSYEQYF. The CDR3 coding sequence is TGTGCCAGCCACGAGACTAGCGGGGTCTCCTACGAGCAGTACTTC.

This rearrangement joins TRBV9 to TRBJ1-4, with D unclear. CDR1 and CDR2 (germline): SGDLS, YYNGEE. V dropped 3 bases and J dropped 8 bases, with 17 bases sitting between them. The CDR3 is 15 residues long. CDR3 sequence: CASSGVTTGREKLFF. Here the CDR3 DNA reads TGTGCCAGCAGCGGGGTGACGACCGGGAGGGAAAAACTGTTTTTT.

The chain couples TRBV5-1 to TRBJ2-7, with D possibly being TRBD2 (7 bases). With 2 bases removed from V and 2 bases from J, the gap between germline ends came to 20 bases. The CDR3 runs to 17 residues. CDR1 SGHRS and CDR2 YFSETQ come from the germline V gene. As DNA, the CDR3 is TGCGCCAGCAGCTTAAATACCATCGGGGGGCGACCCTACGAGCAGTACTTC. Its protein product is CASSLNTIGGRPYEQYF.

Note on this clone: This same CDR3 is encoded by further DNA sequences in the sample. The gene calls are TRBV5-1 and TRBJ2-7, with D maybe TRBD2 (6 bases). The CDR3 is made up of 14 amino acids. Trimming took 0 bases from V and 1 from J, leaving 8 bases between them. CDR1 is SGHRS and CDR2 is YFSETQ in the germline V gene. This CDR3 reads CASSLAGSSYEQYF. The CDR3 DNA reads as TGCGCCAGCAGCTTGGCCGGGAGTTCCTACGAGCAGTACTTC.

This chain links TRBV28 with TRBJ2-7; 14 nucleotides match TRBD2. CDR1 is MDHEN and CDR2 is SYDVKM in the germline V gene. This CDR3 comprises 17 residues. J gave up 4 bases and V 4 bases, and 9 bases lay outside the gene matches. CDR3 coding DNA: TGTGCCAGCAGTTCCTCAAAAGGGACTAGCGGGAGTTACGAGCAGTACTTC. Translation: CASSSSKGTSGSYEQYF.

The chain uses TRBV5-1 and TRBJ2-3; D unresolved. The CDR3 loop spans 13 amino acids. Trimming pared 2 bases from V and 2 bases from J, leaving 6 bases between. Germline V gives CDR1 SGHRS, CDR2 YFSETQ. In nucleotides, the CDR3 is TGCGCCAGCAGCTTCCCCTCCACAGATACGCAGTATTTT. Amino acid sequence: CASSFPSTDTQYF. The complete variable domain, with remaining parts taken from reference TRBV5-1 and TRBJ2-3, reads KAGVTQTPRYLIKTRGQQVTLSCSPISGHRSVSWYQQTPGQGLQFLFEYFSETQRNKGNFPGRFSGRQFSNSRSEMNVSTLELGDSALYLCASSFPSTDTQYFGPGTRLTVL.

In its sample, this clone was seen a few times. V gene TRBV5-1 combines with J gene TRBJ1-1, with D possibly being TRBD1 (6 bases). Germline V lookup: CDR1 SGHRS, CDR2 YFSETQ. Trimming stripped 4 bases from V and 8 bases from J, with 12 bases between. The CDR3 runs to 12 residues. CDR3 sequence: CASSVGTPEAFF. As DNA, the CDR3 is TGCGCCAGCAGCGTGGGGACACCGGAAGCTTTCTTT.

The chain employs TRBV5-1 and TRBJ2-1; 15 positions agree with TRBD2. Germline V lookup: CDR1 SGHRS, CDR2 YFSETQ. With V trimmed by 0 bases and J by 9 bases, 1 base remained unmatched. The CDR3 is 15 amino acids. CDR3 coding DNA: TGCGCCAGCAGCTTGGCGGGACTAGCGGGAGGTGAGCAGTTCTTC. Its protein product is CASSLAGLAGGEQFF.

The chain carries TRBV19 and TRBJ1-5; the D is unclear. Trimming took 5 bases from V and 7 from J, leaving 9 bases between them. From germline, CDR1 is LNHDA and CDR2 SQIVND (reference sequence). The CDR3 totals 12 residues. As DNA, the CDR3 is TGTGCCAGTAGTCGCTCACTACAGCCCCAGCATTTT. Amino acids: CASSRSLQPQHF. The full variable domain, with the rest looked up from reference TRBV19 and TRBJ1-5, is DGGITQSPKYLFRKEGQNVTLSCEQNLNHDAMYWYRQDPGQGLRLIYYSQIVNDFQKGDIAEGYSVSREKKESFPLTVTSAQKNPTAFYLCASSRSLQPQHFGDGTRLSIL.

The chain has TRBV9 and TRBJ2-2; 7 positions match TRBD1. The CDR3 is 15 amino acids. The ends lost 4 bases at V and 1 base at J; junction bases unmatched: 4. Germline V gene lookup returns CDR1 SGDLS and CDR2 YYNGEE. The CDR3 loop reads CASSSRGQNTGELFF. The CDR3, as DNA: TGTGCCAGCAGCTCAAGGGGGCAGAACACCGGGGAGCTGTTTTTT.

The chain is built from TRBV9 and TRBJ1-1; TRBD1 might be the D (5 bases). V shed 1 base and J shed 11 bases, with 15 bases lying between them. CDR3 length equals 13 residues. Germline V gene data show CDR1 as SGDLS and CDR2 as YYNGEE. CDR3 residues: CASSVSQGMGAFF. As DNA, the CDR3 is TGTGCCAGCAGCGTAAGCCAGGGAATGGGGGCTTTCTTT.

In this sample, this clone turned up a few times. This rearrangement joins TRBV12-5 to TRBJ2-1; 14 bases map to TRBD2. CDR1 is LGHNT and CDR2 is FRNRAP in the germline V gene. The CDR3 is 15 residues long. Trimming took 5 bases from V and 8 from J; bases not matched to a gene: 5. The DNA of the CDR3 is TGTGCTAGTGGTCTCGGGACTAGCGGGAGCGATGAGCAGTTCTTC. Protein product: CASGLGTSGSDEQFF.

This clone qualifies as medium-sized. At one end the junction does not follow the germline gene, possibly because of a read error. The chain links TRBV5-4 to TRBJ1-1, with a possible D match to TRBD1 (5 bases). Germline loops: CDR1 SGHNT, CDR2 YYREEE (reference sequence). This CDR3 is built from 13 residues. Here the CDR3 reads CASNLEGLTEAFF. CDR3 bases: TGTGCCAGCAACTTGGAGGGGCTCACTGAAGCTTTCTTT.

The V gene is TRBV4-1, the J gene TRBJ2-3; D uncertain. Trimming left V 0 bases short and J 4 bases short, with 11 bases between. This CDR3 has 15 residues. The germline V gene encodes CDR1 MGHRA and CDR2 YSYEKL. The CDR3 loop is CASSQEPGLSDTQYF. The CDR3 nucleotides read TGCGCCAGCAGCCAAGAGCCTGGCTTATCAGATACGCAGTATTTT.

The chain carries TRBV6-6 and TRBJ2-3; possible D gene TRBD2, 6 bases. CDR1 and CDR2 from the germline V gene are MNHNY and SVGAGI (reference sequence). The V end lost 1 base, the J end lost 7 bases, and 9 bases lay between the germline ends. This CDR3 has 13 residues. The CDR3 here is CASSYFSGHTQYF. The CDR3 bases are TGTGCCAGCAGTTACTTTAGCGGCCATACGCAGTATTTT.

This sequence joins TRBV5-1 and TRBJ1-1; D gene ambiguous. Trimming stripped 0 bases from V and 7 bases from J, with 13 bases between. The CDR3 covers 14 residues. In germline, CDR1 is SGHRS, CDR2 YFSETQ. The CDR3, as DNA: TGCGCCAGCAGCTTGGCTCCAGAATCGCTTGAAGCTTTCTTT. Encoded protein: CASSLAPESLEAFF.

The V call is TRBV5-4, the J call TRBJ2-7, with 9 positions matching TRBD1. J gave up 6 bases and V 1 base, and 2 bases lay outside the gene matches. The CDR3 runs to 13 residues. The germline V gene has CDR1 SGHNT and CDR2 YYREEE (reference sequence). The CDR3 nucleotides read TGTGCCAGCAGCTTGAACAGGGGGCCCGAGCAGTACTTC. It yields the protein CASSLNRGPEQYF.

J is TRBJ2-3 and V is TRBV9; 7 bases line up with TRBD1. CDR1 SGDLS and CDR2 YYNGEE come from the germline V gene. This CDR3 region has 16 residues. With 0 bases clipped from V and 4 bases from J, the junction kept 8 bases outside the gene matches. This CDR3 reads CASSVGPGGFSDTQYF. The DNA for the CDR3 is TGTGCCAGCAGCGTAGGTCCAGGGGGTTTTTCAGATACGCAGTATTTT.

The J gene is TRBJ2-7, the V gene TRBV11-2; 7 positions match TRBD2. Trimming cost V 0 bases and J 12 bases; bases outside gene matches: 5. From germline, CDR1 is SGHAT and CDR2 FQNNGV. The CDR3 loop spans 12 amino acids. The CDR3 spells CASSLERLAPYF. The CDR3 coding sequence is TGTGCCAGCAGCTTAGAACGACTAGCACCGTACTTC.

The chain carries TRBV10-3 and TRBJ1-5; possibly TRBD1 for D (6 bases). The CDR3 covers 15 residues. The ends were cut back, 4 bases at V and 2 bases at J, with 12 bases in the middle. Germline CDR1 is ENHRY and CDR2 is SYGVKD. CDR3 sequence reads: CAISAGGDGNQPQHF. As DNA, the CDR3 is TGTGCCATCAGTGCGGGGGGCGATGGCAATCAGCCCCAGCATTTT.

The chain carries TRBV2 and TRBJ1-1, with D hard to call. Germline values: CDR1 SNHLY, CDR2 FYNNEI. The V gene lost 5 bases and the J gene lost 1 base, with 8 bases spanning the gap. This CDR3 is 13 amino acids long. The chain's CDR3 is CASSSEGNTEAFF. In nucleotides, the CDR3 is TGTGCCAGCAGTAGCGAAGGGAACACTGAAGCTTTCTTT. The variable domain in full, with the rest retrieved from reference TRBV2 and TRBJ1-1, is EPEVTQTPSHQVTQMGQEVILRCVPISNHLYFYWYRQILGQKVEFLVSFYNNEISEKSEIFDDQFSVERPDGSNFTLKIRSTKLEDSAMYFCASSSEGNTEAFFGQGTRLTVV.

The chain combines TRBV5-4 with TRBJ2-1; 10 bases are shared with TRBD2. The V gene's germline CDR1 is SGHNT and CDR2 YYREEE (reference sequence). The CDR3 sequence is 16 residues long. Trimming removed 0 bases from V and 2 bases from J; junction bases left unmatched: 2. CDR3 in DNA: TGTGCCAGCAGCTTGGGGACTAGCGGCGCCTACAATGAGCAGTTCTTC. The encoded protein is CASSLGTSGAYNEQFF.